This section outlines one T cell receptor (beta chain) sequence together with its context. The data originate from a study of CD4+ T cells in melanoma. Produced via immunoSEQ multiplex PCR; TCRdb's table is partial and in-frame only. This table has roughly 120,000 clones, around 92% appearing once. Germline V gives CDR1 SGHTA, CDR2 FQGNSA. Trimming took off 5 bases at V and 4 bases at J, with 14 bases between the two ends. CDR3 size: 14 residues. This sequence originates from a human donor with melanoma. V is TRBV7-2 and J is TRBJ1-2, with TRBD1 as a possible D gene (5 bases). Sequenced material: peripheral blood. In DNA, the CDR3 is TGTGCCAGCAGCCTGAATTGGGACGGCTATGGCTACACCTTC. Its protein is CASSLNWDGYGYTF.